Listed below are T cell receptor beta chains from one sample, sequenced in a study of T-cell memory formation after mild COVID-19. MiXCR, applied by TCRdb to the 5' RACE reads, yields one record per CDR3 protein. The sample shows about 320,000 distinct CDR3 sequences, more than 13% of them seen only once. Material for sequencing was PBMCs or a T cell subset sorted from them (not recorded which). All receptors come from a man between 18 and 29 years old who had mild COVID-19 (a few samples of this study predate the infection). Cell type and time point are not known. The CDR3 runs from the conserved cysteine through the conserved F or W. The D gene is left open where the match is weak. Clone size is not always given. Where it is, it says once, few, many or a class for expanded clones.

CDR3nt: TGTGCCAGCAGTTACGCCGGGACTTATCAAGAGACCCAGTACTTC; CDR3aa: CASSYAGTYQETQYF; abundance: NA; v_gene: TRBV6-2/TRBV6-3; j_gene: TRBJ2-5; d_gene: NA
CDR3nt: TGTGCCAGCAACTCCGACGCCTACAATGAGCAGTTCTTC; CDR3aa: CASNSDAYNEQFF; abundance: few; v_gene: TRBV5-6; j_gene: TRBJ2-1; d_gene: NA
CDR3nt: TGCGCCAGCAATGACGGGGACCAAGAGACCCAGTACTTC; CDR3aa: CASNDGDQETQYF; abundance: few; v_gene: TRBV5-1; j_gene: TRBJ2-5; d_gene: NA
CDR3nt: TGTGCCAGCAGCCGAACAGGGGCCGCGAGCCGCGAGCAGTACTTC; CDR3aa: CASSRTGAASREQYF; abundance: few; v_gene: TRBV3-1; j_gene: TRBJ2-7; d_gene: TRBD1
CDR3nt: TGTGCCAGCAGTTACTCGAGGGGAACAGATACGCAGTATTTT; CDR3aa: CASSYSRGTDTQYF; abundance: many; v_gene: TRBV6-5; j_gene: TRBJ2-3; d_gene: NA
CDR3nt: TGTGCCAGCAGCCCGGTCCGGGGACAGGGTGATGAGCAGTTCTTC; CDR3aa: CASSPVRGQGDEQFF; abundance: NA; v_gene: TRBV6-5; j_gene: TRBJ2-1; d_gene: TRBD1
CDR3nt: TGTGCCAGCAGCCGAGGGGGAACACAGTTGGATACGCAGTATTTT; CDR3aa: CASSRGGTQLDTQYF; abundance: many; v_gene: TRBV7-2; j_gene: TRBJ2-3; d_gene: NA
CDR3nt: TGTGCCAGCAGTTTAATGGATACGCAGTATTTT; CDR3aa: CASSLMDTQYF; abundance: many; v_gene: TRBV12-3/TRBV12-4; j_gene: TRBJ2-3; d_gene: NA
CDR3nt: TGTGCCAGCAGTGACTCGATTGGGACAGGGAGAGGAAACACCATATATTTT; CDR3aa: CASSDSIGTGRGNTIYF; abundance: many; v_gene: TRBV6-4; j_gene: TRBJ1-3; d_gene: TRBD1
CDR3nt: TGTGCCAGCAGCTCTCGCTCGGGACAGGGGGGTTATTTT; CDR3aa: CASSSRSGQGGYF; abundance: few; v_gene: TRBV7-2; j_gene: TRBJ2-3; d_gene: TRBD1
CDR3nt: TGCGCCAGCAGCTTGGGCAGGGCGAACACAGATACGCAGTATTTT; CDR3aa: CASSLGRANTDTQYF; abundance: NA; v_gene: TRBV5-1; j_gene: TRBJ2-3; d_gene: NA
CDR3nt: TGCGCCAGCAGCTTGGATGGAGGACCCCGCATGGCCCAGTACTTC; CDR3aa: CASSLDGGPRMAQYF; abundance: NA; v_gene: TRBV5-1; j_gene: TRBJ2-5; d_gene: NA
CDR3nt: TGTGCCATTTCCGGGACAGGGCCAGGCGGGGAGTACTTC; CDR3aa: CAISGTGPGGEYF; abundance: few; v_gene: TRBV6-1; j_gene: TRBJ2-4; d_gene: TRBD1
CDR3nt: TGTGCCAGCTCACCATTACGACTCGGACTAGCAGGCACAGATACGCAGTATTTT; CDR3aa: CASSPLRLGLAGTDTQYF; abundance: NA; v_gene: TRBV18; j_gene: TRBJ2-3; d_gene: TRBD2
CDR3nt: TGCGCCAGCAAACAGGTCGCCAATGAGCAGTTCTTC; CDR3aa: CASKQVANEQFF; abundance: few; v_gene: TRBV5-1; j_gene: TRBJ2-1; d_gene: NA
CDR3nt: TGTGCCAGCAGCTGGAGGGGGGCAGATACGCAGTATTTT; CDR3aa: CASSWRGADTQYF; abundance: few; v_gene: TRBV7-2; j_gene: TRBJ2-3; d_gene: NA
CDR3nt: TGTGCCAGCACCTATTACACGGGATCACCCCTCCACTTT; CDR3aa: CASTYYTGSPLHF; abundance: NA; v_gene: TRBV2; j_gene: TRBJ1-6; d_gene: NA
CDR3nt: TGTGCCAGCAGGTCCGGACAGGGGGACACCGGGGAGCTGTTTTTT; CDR3aa: CASRSGQGDTGELFF; abundance: few; v_gene: TRBV6-5; j_gene: TRBJ2-2; d_gene: TRBD1
CDR3nt: TGTGCCAGCTCACTCGGACAGCCAGGCACATTGTCACCCCTCCACTTT; CDR3aa: CASSLGQPGTLSPLHF; abundance: few; v_gene: TRBV18; j_gene: TRBJ1-6; d_gene: NA
CDR3nt: TGTGCCAGCAGCTGGTATTACAGCTCCTACAATGAGCAGTTCTTC; CDR3aa: CASSWYYSSYNEQFF; abundance: NA; v_gene: TRBV5-4; j_gene: TRBJ2-1; d_gene: NA
CDR3nt: TGTGCCAGCAGCCAAGGTCTGATTAGCAACTTACGTACGCAGTATTTT; CDR3aa: CASSQGLISNLRTQYF; abundance: NA; v_gene: TRBV14; j_gene: TRBJ2-3; d_gene: NA
CDR3nt: TGTGCCAGCAGCTTCCGCGGACTAGCGGGGGCCACAGATACGCAGTATTTT; CDR3aa: CASSFRGLAGATDTQYF; abundance: many; v_gene: TRBV7-8; j_gene: TRBJ2-3; d_gene: TRBD2
CDR3nt: TGTGCCAGCACCCATACGGGACAGCAGTACTTC; CDR3aa: CASTHTGQQYF; abundance: NA; v_gene: TRBV6-2/TRBV6-3; j_gene: TRBJ2-7; d_gene: NA
CDR3nt: TGCAGTGCTAGGAGGGCAGGGATTGGTGACACCATATATTTT; CDR3aa: CSARRAGIGDTIYF; abundance: NA; v_gene: TRBV20-1; j_gene: TRBJ1-3; d_gene: NA
CDR3nt: TGTGCCAGCTCCGACGGTAGTCATCAGCCCCAGCATTTT; CDR3aa: CASSDGSHQPQHF; abundance: few; v_gene: TRBV11-2; j_gene: TRBJ1-5; d_gene: NA
CDR3nt: TGTGCCAGCAGAGCCCCGGGACTAGGGGAAGAGACCCAGTACTTC; CDR3aa: CASRAPGLGEETQYF; abundance: NA; v_gene: TRBV7-9; j_gene: TRBJ2-5; d_gene: TRBD2
CDR3nt: TGCGCCAGCAGCCCGACCTCGACAGGGGGCTACGAGCAGTACTTC; CDR3aa: CASSPTSTGGYEQYF; abundance: few; v_gene: TRBV4-3; j_gene: TRBJ2-7; d_gene: TRBD1
CDR3nt: TGCAGTGCGATGGACCTCGGGCCGTTGGGACCCCTCCACTTT; CDR3aa: CSAMDLGPLGPLHF; abundance: many; v_gene: TRBV20-1; j_gene: TRBJ1-6; d_gene: NA
CDR3nt: TGCAGCGGGGAGAGACTGAAGGGATCGGCGGAAGCTTTCTTT; CDR3aa: CSGERLKGSAEAFF; abundance: few; v_gene: TRBV29-1; j_gene: TRBJ1-1; d_gene: NA
CDR3nt: TGCGCCAGCAGCTTATGGGGGTACACTGAAGCTTTCTTT; CDR3aa: CASSLWGYTEAFF; abundance: NA; v_gene: TRBV5-1; j_gene: TRBJ1-1; d_gene: NA
CDR3nt: TGCAGTGCTAGAGAGGCAGGGGCGTATAATTCACCCCTCCACTTT; CDR3aa: CSAREAGAYNSPLHF; abundance: NA; v_gene: TRBV20-1; j_gene: TRBJ1-6; d_gene: NA
CDR3nt: TGTGCCAGCAGCTTAATGGGGGGCACTAAAGAGACCCAGTACTTC; CDR3aa: CASSLMGGTKETQYF; abundance: NA; v_gene: TRBV7-3; j_gene: TRBJ2-5; d_gene: NA